A single sample gave rise to the 14 T cell receptor beta chains below, sequenced in a study of T cells in Graves' hyperthyroidism and ophthalmopathy. There were TCR beta CDR3 regions amplified from RNA transcripts. HTBI primers were employed in a first-round RT-PCR of the TCR CDR3. From the multiplex PCR reads, TCRdb called clonotypes with MiXCR, one entry per CDR3 protein. The sample holds around 620,000 distinct CDR3 sequences, about 16% seen once. Specimen: blood. The receptors here all came from a woman in her 30s with Graves' hyperthyroidism.

The chain carries TRBV28 and TRBJ1-1, with 9 positions matching TRBD1. This CDR3 is built from 14 residues. The J segment lost 9 bases and the V segment lost 7 bases, leaving 12 bases of the junction unmatched. Germline V gives CDR1 MDHEN, CDR2 SYDVKM. The CDR3 nucleotides are TGTGCCAGCACTACCGACAGGGGGGGAACTCAAGCTTTCTTT. This sequence encodes CASTTDRGGTQAFF.

CDR3: CASSQDLIRDRPNYGYTF. CDR3 in DNA: TGTGCCAGCAGCCAAGACCTGATCCGGGACAGACCTAACTATGGCTACACCTTC. The J gene is TRBJ1-2, the V gene TRBV3-1; TRBD1 matches 7 bases. This CDR3 region has 18 residues. Per germline, CDR1 LGHDT and CDR2 YNNKEL (reference sequence). With V trimmed by 0 bases and J by 0 bases, 10 bases remained unmatched.

This clonotype was counted a few times. The chain uses TRBV29-1 and TRBJ2-2, with a weak D call TRBD1 (7 bases). Germline CDR1 and CDR2: SQVTM and ANQGSEA. CDR3 length: 15 residues. Trimming shortened V by 4 bases and J by 7 bases, and 19 bases separated the two germline ends. The CDR3 coding sequence is TGCAGCGTTGGATCCCAGGGGGGAGGAGGCGGGGAGCTGTTTTTT. Translation gives CSVGSQGGGGGELFF.

This clonotype showed up just a few times. The V and J genes are TRBV29-1 and TRBJ2-7; D is unresolved. The V gene's germline CDR1 is SQVTM and CDR2 ANQGSEA. V gave up 0 bases and J gave up 9 bases, with 9 bases separating them. This CDR3 is 11 amino acids long. CDR3 region: CSVEDARGQYF. The CDR3, as DNA: TGCAGCGTTGAAGACGCACGTGGGCAGTACTTC.

The V call is TRBV14, the J call TRBJ2-7, with TRBD2 identical over 7 bases. From germline, CDR1 is SGHDN and CDR2 FVKESK. Unmatched junction bases numbered 8, after V lost 1 base and J lost 2 bases. The CDR3 length is 16 residues. The DNA of the CDR3 is TGTGCCAGCAGCCAAGGACCTAGCGGACCTACCTACGAGCAGTACTTC. This codes for CASSQGPSGPTYEQYF. Full variable domain (outside the CDR3, taken from reference TRBV14 and TRBJ2-7): EAGVTQFPSHSVIEKGQTVTLRCDPISGHDNLYWYRRVMGKEIKFLLHFVKESKQDESGMPNNRFLAERTGGTYSTLKVQPAELEDSGVYFCASSQGPSGPTYEQYFGPGTRLTVT.

This clonotype appeared many times. The chain employs TRBV3-1 and TRBJ2-4; 7 bases line up with TRBD1. The J segment lost 9 bases and the V segment lost 7 bases, leaving 3 bases of the junction unmatched. This CDR3 comprises 11 residues. CDR1 LGHDT and CDR2 YNNKEL come from the germline V gene (reference sequence). The CDR3 DNA follows: TGTGCCAGCACCAACAGGGGCATTCAGTACTTC. Amino acid sequence: CASTNRGIQYF.

This sequence joins TRBV24-1 and TRBJ1-2; D call uncertain. Trimming cost V 3 bases and J 4 bases, with 8 bases left between them. Per germline, CDR1 KGHDR and CDR2 SFDVKD. The CDR3 is 13 residues long. CDR3 in amino acids: CATSDPRFYGYTF. CDR3 sequence (DNA): TGTGCCACCAGTGATCCCAGGTTCTATGGCTACACCTTC.

This clonotype appeared a few times. Here the CDR3 reads CASSFLDRGWFGNIQYF. The CDR3, as DNA: TGTGCCAGCAGTTTTTTGGACAGGGGGTGGTTTGGAAACATTCAGTACTTC. V gene TRBV12-3 or TRBV12-4 combines with J gene TRBJ2-4, with TRBD1 matching 10 bases. This CDR3 is built from 17 residues. J was trimmed by 6 bases and V by 3 bases; bases with no gene match: 11.

The V gene is TRBV9, the J gene TRBJ1-2; D is possibly TRBD1 (5 bases). Germline loops: CDR1 SGDLS, CDR2 YYNGEE. V shed 4 bases and J shed 3 bases, with 13 bases lying between them. The CDR3 totals 14 residues. CDR3 nucleotide sequence: TGTGCCAGCAGCCAAACGGACATACACTATGGCTACACCTTC. Translating gives CASSQTDIHYGYTF.

This clonotype was picked up many times. The chain is built from TRBV27 and TRBJ2-7; TRBD2 might be the D (5 bases). V gave up 7 bases and J gave up 2 bases, with 12 bases separating them. Per the germline V gene, CDR1 is MNHEY and CDR2 is SMNVEV (reference sequence). There are 13 residues in the CDR3. The CDR3, as DNA: TGTGCCAGCACCGAAAGCGGAACCTACGAGCAGTACTTC. This translates into CASTESGTYEQYF.

This chain joins TRBV3-1 and TRBJ1-6; D not certain. V lost 1 base, J lost 9 bases, and 10 bases lay in between. Germline loops: CDR1 LGHDT, CDR2 YNNKEL (reference sequence). CDR3 length: 14 amino acids. The DNA for the CDR3 is TGTGCCAGCAGCCAAGTTTTATCGTGTTCACCCCTCCACTTT. Protein product: CASSQVLSCSPLHF.

On this clonotype: This may arise from a read error, as a much more abundant clone is one base away. The chain recombines TRBV19 with TRBJ2-1, with TRBD1 matching over 11 bases. Germline assignment: CDR1 LNHDA and CDR2 SQIVND (reference sequence). J gave up 10 bases and V 7 bases, and 9 bases lay outside the gene matches. This CDR3 is built from 14 residues. The CDR3 is CASTAGQGVYEQFF. The CDR3 DNA is TGTGCCAGTACCGCGGGACAGGGGGTATACGAGCAGTTCTTC.

This clonotype showed up just a few times. The chain joins TRBV11-3 to TRBJ2-1, with a tentative D call TRBD2 (5 bases). V dropped 6 bases and J dropped 2 bases, with 14 bases sitting between them. The CDR3 has 15 amino acids. Germline V gene data show CDR1 as SGHNT and CDR2 as YENEEA. CDR3 nucleotides: TGTGCCAGCAGTTCCCCCCTAGCCCCCTACAATGAGCAGTTCTTC. Translated, it gives CASSSPLAPYNEQFF.

This clonotype came up many times. The V call is TRBV3-1, the J call TRBJ2-7, with a possible D match to TRBD2 (5 bases). Trimming took off 1 base at V and 3 bases at J, with 10 bases between the two ends. The CDR3 loop spans 14 amino acids. The germline V gene encodes CDR1 LGHDT and CDR2 YNNKEL (reference sequence). The CDR3 DNA reads TGTGCCAGCAGCCAAGGCGGGCTATACTACGAGCAGTACTTC. This codes for CASSQGGLYYEQYF.